This T cell receptor beta chain was recorded in a study of vaccination effects on CD4 cells after COVID-19. Only in-frame clones appear in the TCRdb table, and some are missing; sequencing was by immunoSEQ multiplex PCR. The data hold about 50,000 clones, with 65% to 75% observed a single time. The CDR3 loop spans 14 amino acids. The V gene's germline CDR1 is MNHEY and CDR2 SVGAGI. V was trimmed by 6 bases and J by 6 bases, leaving 14 bases between them. A 10-day culture period preceded the isolation of CD4+ T cells. Confirmation by PCR established that the person had SARS-CoV-2 infection between March and December 2020. Two doses of either BNT162b2 or mRNA-1273 were given to each participant. About this clone: Its antigen is not identified.

The material was CD4+ T cells from PBMCs cultured without peptide, obtained after COVID-19 vaccination. This chain uses TRBV6-5 with TRBJ2-2; maybe TRBD1 (6 bases). The clonotype was recovered from a human donor who had a prior SARS-CoV-2 infection. CDR3 sequence: CASRSQGGSGELFF. The CDR3 DNA reads TGTGCCAGCAGAAGTCAAGGGGGTTCCGGGGAGCTGTTTTTT.